The clone carrying this T cell receptor beta chain was detected ten times or more. Antigen specificity is unknown. This entry belongs to a study of identical twins. General study points: Among beta out-of-frame sequences, excess sharing between twins appeared weaker. Findings came from cross-sectional statistics, without long-term follow-up of donors.

This CDR3 comprises 14 residues. Per the germline V gene, CDR1 is DFQATT and CDR2 is SNEGSKA (reference sequence). V was clipped by 6 bases and J by 6 bases, with 18 bases between them. TCRdb analysed the 5' RACE reads with MiXCR anew, one entry per CDR3 protein. This table holds approximately 220,000 distinct CDR3 sequences, over 8% found once. This rearrangement joins TRBV20-1 to TRBJ1-5, with a tentative D call TRBD1 (6 bases). The sequenced material came from memory (CD45RO+) T cells sorted from blood. The TCR sequence derives from a woman aged 18-29 years in good health. The CDR3 region is CSAAKQGVFQPQHF. CDR3 in DNA: TGCAGTGCAGCAAAACAGGGAGTCTTTCAGCCCCAGCATTTT.